Following are 17 T cell receptor beta chains from one sample sequenced in a study of T cells after yellow fever vaccination. TCRdb called the 5' RACE reads again in MiXCR, with one record for every CDR3 protein. Of 400,000 or so distinct CDR3 sequences in the sample, 6% to 8% are singletons; the top ten hold approximately 15%. The sample was PBMCs, taken 5 days after the yellow fever booster vaccination. These receptors came from a man in his thirties or forties who received the YFV17D yellow fever vaccine.

The genes are TRBV6-1 and TRBJ2-7; 8 nucleotides line up with TRBD1. V lost 9 bases to trimming and J lost 3 bases; unmatched junction nucleotides: 7. Germline values: CDR1 MNHNS, CDR2 SASEGT. CDR3 size: 13 residues. CDR3 region: CASKRQGIYEQYF. The CDR3 DNA sequence: TGTGCCAGTAAGAGACAGGGGATCTACGAGCAGTACTTC.

This clonotype appeared a few times. This chain joins TRBV20-1 and TRBJ2-4; D not certain. V gave up 2 bases and J gave up 5 bases, with 16 bases separating them. The germline CDR1 and CDR2 sequences are DFQATT and SNEGSKA (reference sequence). The CDR3 runs 15 residues. The CDR3 sequence: CSARPHVVRENIQYF. CDR3 sequence (DNA): TGCAGTGCTAGACCCCACGTCGTACGGGAAAACATTCAGTACTTC.

This chain links TRBV5-4 with TRBJ2-2, with unresolved D. Germline loops: CDR1 SGHNT, CDR2 YYREEE (reference sequence). This CDR3 is built from 13 residues. V was cut by 1 base and J by 6 bases, with 7 bases left in between. The CDR3 DNA follows: TGTGCCAGCAGCTTGATCGCCCCCGGGGAGCTGTTTTTT. Protein: CASSLIAPGELFF.

This rearrangement joins TRBV10-3 to TRBJ1-1; D not certain. Germline CDR1 reads ENHRY; CDR2 reads SYGVKD. V was shortened by 4 bases and J by 5 bases, with 8 bases between the two germline ends. This CDR3 contains 12 residues. CDR3 sequence reads: CAISVGGTEAFF. The CDR3 DNA reads as TGTGCCATCAGTGTTGGAGGAACTGAAGCTTTCTTT.

A few counts support this clonotype. This chain connects TRBV20-1 to TRBJ2-7; 9 bases fit TRBD2. The CDR3 spans 16 residues. J gave up 3 bases and V 0 bases, and 9 bases lay outside the gene matches. Germline loops: CDR1 DFQATT, CDR2 SNEGSKA (reference sequence). CDR3 DNA sequence: TGCAGTGCTAGAGATCTAGCGGGACTTAGCCTCTACGAGCAGTACTTC. Protein: CSARDLAGLSLYEQYF.

J is TRBJ2-2 and V is TRBV20-1; TRBD2 is a possible D gene (6 bases). Trimming took 1 base from V and 7 from J, leaving 16 bases between them. CDR1 and CDR2 from the germline V gene are DFQATT and SNEGSKA (reference sequence). There are 15 residues in the CDR3. The CDR3 coding sequence is TGCAGTGCTAGAGGAGGAGGGGCTTCGGTCGGGGAGCTGTTTTTT. Amino acids: CSARGGGASVGELFF.

This chain links TRBV12-3 or TRBV12-4 with TRBJ1-3, with 7 bases aligning to TRBD1. This CDR3 has 19 amino acids. Trimming at V came to 3 bases and at J to 3 bases, leaving 17 bases not matched to a gene. CDR3 residues: CASSFSGDSKRWGGNTIYF. The CDR3 nucleotides read TGTGCCAGCAGTTTCTCCGGGGACAGCAAACGATGGGGTGGAAACACCATATATTTT.

In the case of this clonotype: Given a much more abundant clone one base away, this may be a read error. The gene calls are TRBV20-1 and TRBJ2-1, with TRBD2 matching 12 bases. CDR1 DFQATT and CDR2 SNEGSKA come from the germline V gene (reference sequence). CDR3 length: 15 amino acids. CDR3 bases: TGCTGTGCTGGCCAGACTAGCGGGAGTAGGAATGAGCAGTTCTTC. Translating it yields CCAGQTSGSRNEQFF.

This clonotype was detected a few times. The V and J genes are TRBV12-3 or TRBV12-4 and TRBJ2-7; D uncertain. Trimming stripped 3 bases from V and 7 bases from J, with 10 bases between. The CDR3 has 12 residues. CDR3: CASSFGPREQYF. CDR3 DNA: TGTGCCAGCAGTTTTGGACCTCGGGAGCAGTACTTC.

This clonotype was seen ten or more times. The chain carries TRBV2 and TRBJ2-7; TRBD2 agrees at 10 bases. Trimming removed 10 bases from V and 2 bases from J; junction bases left unmatched: 11. Per germline, CDR1 SNHLY and CDR2 FYNNEI. The length of the CDR3 is 15 residues. The CDR3 reads CANIAGGGSTYEQYF. CDR3 DNA sequence: TGTGCCAACATAGCGGGAGGTGGCTCCACCTACGAGCAGTACTTC.

This clonotype was counted between two and nine times. The gene calls are TRBV20-1 and TRBJ2-7; D gene ambiguous. Germline values: CDR1 DFQATT, CDR2 SNEGSKA (reference sequence). This CDR3 has 13 residues. V was clipped by 5 bases and J by 2 bases, with 13 bases between them. The CDR3 coding sequence is TGCAGTGCTGCCGGGCCAAACCCCTACGAGCAGTACTTC. Protein sequence: CSAAGPNPYEQYF.

The CDR3 spells CASSFHRVPGYEQYF. The CDR3 DNA sequence: TGTGCCAGCAGCTTCCACAGGGTCCCCGGGTACGAGCAGTACTTC. The chain combines TRBV7-2 with TRBJ2-7; tentatively, D is TRBD1 (6 bases). The CDR3 contains 15 residues. The germline V gene encodes CDR1 SGHTA and CDR2 FQGNSA. V gave up 3 bases and J gave up 4 bases, with 16 bases separating them.

The chain joins TRBV24-1 to TRBJ2-2; possible D gene TRBD2, 6 bases. Germline lookup yields CDR1 KGHDR and CDR2 SFDVKD. The CDR3 is 17 residues long. Trimming removed 2 bases from V and 0 bases from J, with 12 bases in between. In nucleotides, the CDR3 is TGTGCCACCAGTGATTCCGGGGCTAGCGCGAACACCGGGGAGCTGTTTTTT. Its translation is CATSDSGASANTGELFF.

This clonotype has ten or more counts. This chain uses TRBV28 with TRBJ2-2; perhaps TRBD2 as D (6 bases). The ends were cut back, 6 bases at V and 7 bases at J, with 21 bases in the middle. The CDR3 has 16 amino acids. Germline CDR1 is MDHEN and CDR2 is SYDVKM. The CDR3 loop reads CASRPSAHPDGGELFF. The CDR3 DNA reads TGTGCCAGCAGACCTAGCGCACACCCTGATGGCGGGGAGCTGTTTTTT.

This clonotype showed up just a few times. The chain uses TRBV7-2 and TRBJ2-3; a possible D gene is TRBD2 (6 bases). The CDR3 extends over 14 amino acids. Germline V gene sequence: CDR1 SGHTA, CDR2 FQGNSA. Between the trimmed V and J ends, which lost 5 bases and 5 bases, there was a span of 14 bases. The CDR3 coding sequence is TGTGCCAGCAGCGCTCGGACGGGGGAAGATACGCAGTATTTT. This translates into CASSARTGEDTQYF.

The table lists this clonotype with many counts. V usage is TRBV5-6 and J usage is TRBJ2-7; the match to TRBD1 covers 7 bases. The junction had 19 bases not matched to a gene; V was cut back by 7 bases and J by 3 bases. This CDR3 has 17 residues. Germline V gene lookup returns CDR1 SGHDT and CDR2 YYEEEE. The CDR3 nucleotides read TGTGCCAGCCGGCTTACCCGTAGCTCCGGACAGGACTACGAGCAGTACTTC. This translates into CASRLTRSSGQDYEQYF.

The gene calls are TRBV18 and TRBJ1-1; TRBD1 might be the D (5 bases). This CDR3 contains 14 residues. Germline lookup yields CDR1 KGHSH and CDR2 LQKENI. V was cut by 3 bases and J by 0 bases, with 8 bases left in between. CDR3 region: CASSPGQMNTEAFF. CDR3 in DNA: TGTGCCAGCTCACCCGGACAAATGAACACTGAAGCTTTCTTT.